Described below is a single T cell receptor (beta chain) sequence and its context. Its target antigen remains unknown. No quality values exist for individual bases; no much larger clone is one base distant. The data originate from a study of blood T cell repertoires in COVID-19 (dated by TCRdb to 2018 to 2021). Context from the whole study: Samples from collaborators originated in the United States, Italy and Spain and spanned both the acute and convalescent phases of COVID-19. The material from the prospective study consisted of cDNA or gDNA derived from T cells, B-cell-depleted T cells, or PBMCs. Deeply sampled blood TCRbeta repertoires from subjects exposed to, actively infected with, or recovered from COVID-19 were included in the dataset. A freely available public database, intended as a resource for researchers studying the immune response to SARS-CoV-2, is where the repertoires were released. Samples came from the ongoing ImmuneRACE study (first 160 participants) plus 1,254 subjects from 6 global collaborators. Sample metadata almost always included a de-identified subject ID, COVID-19 status, age in years and sex. Where available, HLA class I and class II types were obtained from metadata supplied by the sample provider rather than from assay-based typing.

Summary of the overall study and its limitations: How much clinical and demographic metadata was included differed by source and by participant, and the metadata was provided uncurated.

Participants in the prospective study were enrolled through a virtual design, were aged roughly 18 to 100 years, and lived in roughly 24 United States geographic areas. To assign participants to cohorts, the prospective study relied on clinical history that participants themselves reported in a screening survey and a study questionnaire. Exposed participants were defined as having been in contact with someone with a PCR-confirmed or clinician-diagnosed COVID-19 case within 2 weeks of study entry. Mobile phlebotomists in the prospective study collected whole blood, serum and a nasopharyngeal or oropharyngeal swab from every participant. Additional blood draws and questionnaires over a 2-month period could optionally be provided by prospective study participants. Before DNA extraction, blood samples from the prospective study were shipped at room temperature or frozen. The immunoSEQ Assay, a bias-controlled multiplex PCR, was used to amplify TCRbeta CDR3 regions from genomic DNA. Processing in the source paper ran as follows. Nucleated cell counts per sample were estimated from amplification of reference gene primers within the assay. To quantify the absolute abundance of each unique TCRbeta CDR3 rearrangement, sequence reads were collapsed and filtered. For each sample, productive Simpson clonality was calculated as the square root of Simpson's diversity index across productive rearrangements. TCRdb took over this immuneACCESS table, retaining in-frame rearrangements with V and J assigned. Such tables are incomplete; in checked studies, under half of the missing clones stem from an unresolved V gene, and the remainder is unexplained. Clonal size and the V and J genes are those of that table, whereas D and trimming came from the DNA. The sample includes 250,000 or so clones, with approximately 90% observed a single time. Of the sample, 2.5% to 3% falls within the top ten clones.

Inclusive of the bounding cysteine and phenylalanine, the CDR3 is 14 residues long. The only DNA kept is the CDR3, 42 bases in frame from the first base. The junction shows trimming of 4 bases on V and 3 bases on J, and the gene matches do not reach 2 bases of it. Based on the germline V gene, the CDR1 and CDR2 sequences are MNHEY and SVGAGI. This clonotype was sampled from a man aged 40-49 years who had been exposed to COVID-19. Rearrangement joined TRBV6-5 to TRBJ2-1; 8 nucleotides in the junction match TRBD2. What was sequenced was PBMCs or T cells enriched from blood (not recorded which). The CDR3 here reads CASSFAGGYNEQFF. In nucleotides, the sequence is TGTGCCAGCAGTTTTGCGGGAGGCTACAATGAGCAGTTCTTC.